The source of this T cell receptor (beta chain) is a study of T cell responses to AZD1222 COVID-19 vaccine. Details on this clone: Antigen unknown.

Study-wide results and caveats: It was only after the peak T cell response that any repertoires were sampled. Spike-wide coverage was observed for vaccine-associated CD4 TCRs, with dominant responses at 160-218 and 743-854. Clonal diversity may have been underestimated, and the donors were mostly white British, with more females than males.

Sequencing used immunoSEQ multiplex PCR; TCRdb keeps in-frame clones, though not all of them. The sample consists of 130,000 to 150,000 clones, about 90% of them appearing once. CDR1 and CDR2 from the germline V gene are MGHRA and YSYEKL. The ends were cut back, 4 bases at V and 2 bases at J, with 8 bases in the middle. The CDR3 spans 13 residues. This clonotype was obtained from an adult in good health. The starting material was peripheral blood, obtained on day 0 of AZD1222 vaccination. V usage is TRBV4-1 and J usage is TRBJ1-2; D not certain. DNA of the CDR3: TGCGCCAGCAGCCCCGCACCAAACTATGGCTACACCTTC. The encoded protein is CASSPAPNYGYTF.